A selection of T cell receptor beta chains follows, all from one sample in a study of type 1 regulatory T cells. No antigen has been assigned to these receptors. TCRdb fed the reads into MiXCR, producing one record per CDR3 protein. The table has 65,000 to 80,000 distinct CDR3 sequences, roughly 20% seen once. Specimen: cultured type 1 regulatory T (Tr1) cells, either the whole culture or a sorted fraction (not recorded which). These receptors were taken from a human donor in good health. Both conserved end residues are part of each CDR3. D genes are given only for firm matches. The size entry is marked missing in some rows and otherwise reads once, few, many or a size class.

>NA|TRBJ2-3|TRBV20-1|TRBD1
TGCAGTGCTGAACAGGGGACAGATACGCAGTATTTT
CSAEQGTDTQYF
>NA|TRBJ2-7|TRBV7-2|NA
TGTGCCAGCAGCTCTAGCGACCCATACGAGCAGTACTTC
CASSSSDPYEQYF
>NA|TRBJ2-3|TRBV28|TRBD1
TGTGCCAGCAGTTTAAATGGCAGGGGGCCTGATACGCAGTATTTT
CASSLNGRGPDTQYF
>NA|TRBJ2-3|TRBV6-5|NA
TGTGCCAGCACCTCACGCGGGAACCACATCTCGGCGGATACGCAGTATTTT
CASTSRGNHISADTQYF
>NA|TRBJ2-5|TRBV3-1|TRBD2
TGTGCCAGCAGCCAAAGACCATCTAGCGGAGAGACCCAGTACTTC
CASSQRPSSGETQYF
>NA|TRBJ2-1|TRBV11-1|TRBD2
TGTGCCAGCAGCTTCGGACTAGCGGGAGGGTCGTCCTACAATGAGCAGTTCTTC
CASSFGLAGGSSYNEQFF
>NA|TRBJ2-1|TRBV20-1|TRBD2
TGCGGTCTAGCGGGAGGCCGGGGCTACAATGAGCAGTTCTTC
CGLAGGRGYNEQFF
>NA|TRBJ1-2|TRBV4-3|TRBD1
TGCGCCAGCAGCCAAGAGGCCAGGGGGAACTATGGCTACACCTTC
CASSQEARGNYGYTF
>NA|TRBJ2-7|TRBV7-2|NA
TGTGCCAGCAGCTTATGGGGGCGGGTCTACGAGCAGTACTTC
CASSLWGRVYEQYF
>many|TRBJ1-4|TRBV20-1|TRBD1
TGCAGTGCTAGAGATCGGACAGGGGGGTATGAAAAACTGTTTTTT
CSARDRTGGYEKLFF
>many|TRBJ2-4|TRBV7-2|NA
TGTGCCAGCAGCCCCGACCTTCAGGGAGGCAAAAACATTCAGTACTTC
CASSPDLQGGKNIQYF
>few|TRBJ2-2|TRBV5-1|TRBD1
TGCGCCAGCAGCCTATCGACAGGGTACACCGGGGAGCTGTTTTTT
CASSLSTGYTGELFF
>NA|TRBJ1-4|TRBV29-1|NA
TGCAGCGCGAGCCCCGGGACTCCGACAGAAAAACTGTTTTTT
CSASPGTPTEKLFF
>few|TRBJ2-2|TRBV6-2/TRBV6-3|TRBD2
TGTGCCAGCGCCGGGACTAGCGGGAGGGGAGGCACCGGGGAGCTGTTTTTT
CASAGTSGRGGTGELFF
>NA|TRBJ2-7|TRBV13|TRBD2
TGTGCCAGCAGCTTTTTAGCGGGAGCCCCCCGAGTCAGCTCCTACGAGCAGTACTTC
CASSFLAGAPRVSSYEQYF
>NA|TRBJ2-7|TRBV20-1|NA
TGCAGTGCTAGAGATCTCAAGAGCTCCTACGAGCAGTACTTC
CSARDLKSSYEQYF
>medium-sized|TRBJ2-3|TRBV4-3|NA
TGCGCCAGCAGCTTTACTGGTGCCACGGATACGCAGTATTTT
CASSFTGATDTQYF
>NA|TRBJ2-2|TRBV11-3|NA
TGTGCCAGCAGCTTGTCGCGCGGCACCGGGGAGCTGTTTTTT
CASSLSRGTGELFF
>NA|TRBJ1-1|TRBV5-1|NA
TGCGCCAGCAGCTTGGAGGGGACAAACACTGAAGCTTTCTTT
CASSLEGTNTEAFF
>few|TRBJ2-7|TRBV12-3/TRBV12-4|NA
TGTGCCAGCAGTTTGGTACACGGATCCTACGAGCAGTACTTC
CASSLVHGSYEQYF
>few|TRBJ1-1|TRBV12-3/TRBV12-4|NA
TGTGCCAGCAGTTTAGCGCTAAGGGCAGGGAGCACTGAAGCTTTCTTT
CASSLALRAGSTEAFF
>once|TRBJ1-5|TRBV27|NA
TGTGCCAGCAGTTTTAGGGATAGCAATCAGCCCCAGCATTTT
CASSFRDSNQPQHF
>NA|TRBJ1-1|TRBV29-1|NA
TGCAGCGGTGCTAGAGGACAGAACACTGAAGCTTTCTTT
CSGARGQNTEAFF
>few|TRBJ2-7|TRBV7-2|NA
TGTGCCAGCAGCTTAACCGGGCGCGGCGAGCAGTACTTC
CASSLTGRGEQYF
>few|TRBJ1-1|TRBV6-6|NA
TGTGCCAGCGGTTCTATAAGCAACACTGAAGCTTTCTTT
CASGSISNTEAFF
>few|TRBJ2-2|TRBV27|TRBD1
TGTGCCAGCAGTTCCTATAGGACAGGGAACACCGGGGAGCTGTTTTTT
CASSSYRTGNTGELFF
>few|TRBJ2-3|TRBV9|NA
TGTGCCAGCAGCGTAGCCCGGCGAGGTGCAGATACGCAGTATTTT
CASSVARRGADTQYF
>NA|TRBJ1-2|TRBV20-1|NA
TGCAGTGCCGACGGGGGTGGCTACACCTTC
CSADGGGYTF
>NA|TRBJ2-7|TRBV7-9|TRBD2
TGTGCCAGCAGCCCCACGGCGGGAGCAAGCTACGAGCAGTACTTC
CASSPTAGASYEQYF
>few|TRBJ2-7|TRBV6-5|NA
TGTGCCAGCAGTCGTCCCGGGACTTCGCCCGAGCAGTACTTC
CASSRPGTSPEQYF
>NA|TRBJ1-5|TRBV30|NA
TGTGCCTGGAGTGTAGAAGGGAAACAGCCCCAGCATTTT
CAWSVEGKQPQHF
>NA|TRBJ2-3|TRBV24-1|TRBD2
TGTGCCACCAGTAGGTTAAGGCGGGAGGGAACAACGGAACCTATTTACACAGATACGCAGTATTTT
CATSRLRREGTTEPIYTDTQYF
>few|TRBJ1-2|TRBV4-2|NA
TGTGCCAGCAGCCAAGCCTCCTATGGCTACACCTTC
CASSQASYGYTF
>NA|TRBJ2-5|TRBV29-1|NA
TGCAGCCCCCTTCAAGAGACCCAGTACTTC
CSPLQETQYF
>few|TRBJ1-2|TRBV20-1|NA
TGCAGTGCCCGAAAGCCGTCTGGAGACTATGGCTACACCTTC
CSARKPSGDYGYTF
>NA|TRBJ2-1|TRBV5-1|NA
TGCGCCAGCAGCTTGGGGTCGGGGGATTTCAATGAGCAGTTCTTC
CASSLGSGDFNEQFF
>few|TRBJ2-3|TRBV24-1|NA
TGTGCCACCAGTGAGACGGCAGATACGCAGTATTTT
CATSETADTQYF
>NA|TRBJ2-1|TRBV14|NA
TGTGCCAGCAGCCAAGATTGGGCCACAGGCAATGAGCAGTTCTTC
CASSQDWATGNEQFF
>NA|TRBJ2-2|TRBV20-1|TRBD1
TGCAGTGCTCTTCCGACAGGGGGCTGGTACACCGGGGAGCTGTTTTTT
CSALPTGGWYTGELFF
>NA|TRBJ2-2|TRBV5-1|TRBD2
TGCGCCAGCAGCTTGATTAGCGGGCATAACACCGGGGAGCTGTTTTTT
CASSLISGHNTGELFF